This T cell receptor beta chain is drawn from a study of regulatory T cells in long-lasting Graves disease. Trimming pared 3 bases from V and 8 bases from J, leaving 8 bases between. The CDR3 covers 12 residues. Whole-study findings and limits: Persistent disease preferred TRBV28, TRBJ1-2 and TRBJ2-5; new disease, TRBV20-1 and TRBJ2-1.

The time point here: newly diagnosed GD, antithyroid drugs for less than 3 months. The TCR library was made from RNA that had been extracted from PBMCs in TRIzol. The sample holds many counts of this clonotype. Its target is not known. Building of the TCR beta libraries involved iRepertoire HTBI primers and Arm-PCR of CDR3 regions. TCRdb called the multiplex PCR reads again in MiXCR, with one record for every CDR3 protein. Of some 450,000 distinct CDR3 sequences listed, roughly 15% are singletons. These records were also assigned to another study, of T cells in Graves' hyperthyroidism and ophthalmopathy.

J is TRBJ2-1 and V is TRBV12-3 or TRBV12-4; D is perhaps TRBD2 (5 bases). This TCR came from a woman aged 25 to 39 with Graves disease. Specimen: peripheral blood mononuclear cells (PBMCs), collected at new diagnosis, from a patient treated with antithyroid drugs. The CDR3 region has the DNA TGTGCCAGCAGTTTGCCGGGGTATGAGCAGTTCTTC. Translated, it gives CASSLPGYEQFF.